Included here is one T cell receptor beta chain sequence, with context. Its antigen remains unidentified. This sample stems from a study of T cells in localized non-small cell lung cancer. This table comes from immunoSEQ multiplex PCR, and its TCRdb copy is limited to in-frame clones, with some not included. The table includes about 83,000 clones, 80% detected once. Whole-study findings and limits: Increased T cell density in blood showed an association with longer overall survival. Uninvolved adjacent lung, not tumor, had the highest T cell clonality.

The CDR3 has 13 residues. CDR1 and CDR2 (germline): SGHRS, YFSETQ. The V and J ends lost 5 bases and 6 bases respectively, with 11 bases between them. The specimen was peripheral blood, collected before any cancer treatment. The chain combines TRBV5-1 with TRBJ1-4, with no clear D. This receptor was taken from a female donor aged 60 or older with stage I lung adenocarcinoma. CDR3 nucleotides: TGCGCCAGCAGGTCCCGGGAGGATGAAAAACTGTTTTTT. As protein: CASRSREDEKLFF.